The clone carrying this TCR beta chain was counted a few times. The germline V gene has CDR1 SQVTM and CDR2 ANQGSEA. The length of the CDR3 is 11 residues. Trimming shortened V by 3 bases and J by 8 bases, and 7 bases separated the two germline ends. These data originate in a study of T cell repertoires in cytomegalovirus infection. Study background: In public TCR beta signatures, there were indications of both CMV infection and matching HLA type.

TCRdb re-called the reads through MiXCR, storing one row per CDR3 protein. The sample has 200,000 to 250,000 distinct CDR3 sequences; roughly 22% are singletons. V gene TRBV29-1 combines with J gene TRBJ1-4; D uncertain. This sequence was found in a human donor in good health (CMV status not recorded). Some clones in this sample may be carry-over from other donors' samples. The specimen sequenced was CD8+ T cells from PBMCs. The CDR3 region is CSVDHGEKLFF. Here the CDR3 DNA reads TGCAGCGTTGATCACGGGGAAAAACTGTTTTTT. The full variable domain, with the rest looked up from reference TRBV29-1 and TRBJ1-4, is SAVISQKPSRDICQRGTSLTIQCQVDSQVTMMFWYRQQPGQSLTLIATANQGSEATYESGFVIDKFPISRPNLTFSTLTVSNMSPEDSSIYLCSVDHGEKLFFGSGTQLSVL.